The rows below give T cell receptor beta chains drawn from one sample of a study of multiple sclerosis patients with progressive multifocal leukoencephalopathy. Profiling relied on immunoSEQ multiplex PCR, and the TCRdb table lists in-frame clones only, not all of them. Of under 40,000 clones in the sample, about 91% were seen once. The source material was PBMCs. These receptors were collected from a man aged 25-45 years with multiple sclerosis. Both conserved end residues are part of each CDR3. Fields, in order: V gene, J gene, clone size, D gene, CDR3 protein, CDR3 DNA. The D gene is left open where the match is weak. Size tells how often a clone was seen (once, few, many) or the class of an expanded clone, and some rows leave it out.

>TRBV19|TRBJ2-2|NA|NA
CASSIRVGGAGTGELFF
TGTGCCAGTAGTATACGGGTTGGGGGCGCGGGCACCGGGGAGCTGTTTTTT
>TRBV13|TRBJ2-3|NA|TRBD2
CASSNRGERGKNTDTQYF
TGTGCCAGCAGCAATCGCGGCGAGCGGGGGAAGAACACAGATACGCAGTATTTT
>TRBV27|TRBJ2-1|NA|TRBD2
CASSLLGLAGGRSYNEQFF
TGTGCCAGCAGTTTATTGGGACTAGCGGGAGGGAGGTCCTACAATGAGCAGTTCTTC
>TRBV30|TRBJ2-6|NA|NA
CAWSGRPSGANVLTF
TGTGCCTGGAGTGGCAGGCCCTCTGGGGCCAACGTCCTGACTTTC
>TRBV10-3|TRBJ2-2|NA|NA
CAISETEGSGELFF
TGTGCCATCAGTGAGACTGAGGGCTCCGGGGAGCTGTTTTTT
>TRBV7-9|TRBJ1-4|NA|TRBD1
CASSFPDRVDEKLFF
TGTGCCAGCAGCTTTCCGGACAGGGTGGATGAAAAACTGTTTTTT
>TRBV10-3|TRBJ1-2|once|NA
CAISDIGAALRSYGYTF
TGTGCCATCAGTGATATTGGGGCAGCCCTTCGTAGCTATGGCTACACCTTC
>TRBV29-1|TRBJ2-1|NA|TRBD2
CSVASGSAYNEQFF
TGCAGCGTCGCTAGCGGGAGCGCCTACAATGAGCAGTTCTTC
>TRBV10-3|TRBJ2-5|NA|NA
CAISEGWSVQETQYF
TGTGCCATCAGTGAGGGGTGGTCAGTTCAAGAGACCCAGTACTTC
>TRBV5-6|TRBJ2-7|NA|NA
CASSSRDGYEQYF
TGTGCCAGCAGCTCCCGGGACGGCTACGAGCAGTACTTC
>TRBV7-9|TRBJ2-3|NA|TRBD2
CASSFSSGSGADTQYF
TGTGCCAGCAGCTTCAGTAGCGGGAGTGGGGCAGATACGCAGTATTTT
>TRBV7-7|TRBJ2-3|NA|NA
CASSLGLSTDTQYF
TGTGCCAGCAGCTTAGGCCTTAGCACAGATACGCAGTATTTT
>TRBV7-2|TRBJ2-3|NA|NA
CASSLEGGGGTDTQYF
TGTGCCAGCAGCTTAGAGGGGGGAGGGGGCACAGATACGCAGTATTTT
>TRBV25-1|TRBJ2-3|NA|NA
CASSGGRETDTQYF
TGTGCCAGCAGCGGAGGCAGGGAGACAGATACGCAGTATTTT
>TRBV30|TRBJ1-4|NA|NA
CARSTGGEKLFF
TGTGCCCGCAGCACAGGAGGTGAAAAACTGTTTTTT
>TRBV10-3|TRBJ1-2|NA|NA
CAISESPGGYTF
TGTGCCATCAGTGAGTCGCCGGGCGGCTACACCTTC
>TRBV10-1|TRBJ2-3|once|TRBD2
CASSEGASGYSTDTQYF
TGCGCCAGCAGTGAAGGAGCTAGCGGGTATTCCACAGATACGCAGTATTTT
>TRBV6-1|TRBJ2-5|NA|NA
CASSPLGAPETQYF
TGTGCCAGCAGTCCTCTAGGGGCCCCAGAGACCCAGTACTTC
>TRBV7-2|TRBJ2-7|once|TRBD2
CASSQPAGATYEQYF
TGTGCCAGCAGTCAACCGGCGGGAGCTACCTACGAGCAGTACTTC
>TRBV7-9|TRBJ2-5|NA|TRBD1
CASSSRQGAWMETQYF
TGTGCCAGCAGCTCACGACAGGGGGCGTGGATGGAGACCCAGTACTTC
>TRBV5-1|TRBJ2-1|NA|TRBD2
CASSNTGGPNEQFF
TGCGCCAGCAGCAACACGGGAGGGCCTAATGAGCAGTTCTTC
>TRBV7-8|TRBJ1-1|NA|NA
CASSFSGNTEAFF
TGTGCCAGCAGCTTCAGTGGGAACACTGAAGCTTTCTTT
>TRBV6-5|TRBJ1-1|NA|TRBD1
CASTGPGGSMGEAFF
TGTGCCAGCACCGGTCCAGGGGGCTCTATGGGTGAAGCTTTCTTT
>TRBV29-1|TRBJ2-2|NA|NA
CSVRAGMNTGELFF
TGCAGCGTCAGGGCGGGGATGAACACCGGGGAGCTGTTTTTT
>TRBV5-6|TRBJ2-7|NA|NA
CASSLFGDANEQYF
TGTGCCAGCAGCTTGTTTGGGGACGCAAACGAGCAGTACTTC
>TRBV7-8|TRBJ2-4|NA|NA
CASSLGAGMKNIQYF
TGTGCCAGCAGCTTAGGGGCAGGAATGAAAAACATTCAGTACTTC
>TRBV11-2|TRBJ2-3|NA|NA
CASSFQEEEADTQYF
TGTGCCAGCAGCTTTCAGGAGGAGGAGGCAGATACGCAGTATTTT
>TRBV10-1|TRBJ1-1|NA|NA
CASSEDRRRTEAFF
TGCGCCAGCAGTGAAGACAGGCGCAGGACTGAAGCTTTCTTT
>TRBV7-2|TRBJ1-5|NA|NA
CASSLGGRNQPQHF
TGTGCCAGCAGCTTAGGGGGGCGCAATCAGCCCCAGCATTTT